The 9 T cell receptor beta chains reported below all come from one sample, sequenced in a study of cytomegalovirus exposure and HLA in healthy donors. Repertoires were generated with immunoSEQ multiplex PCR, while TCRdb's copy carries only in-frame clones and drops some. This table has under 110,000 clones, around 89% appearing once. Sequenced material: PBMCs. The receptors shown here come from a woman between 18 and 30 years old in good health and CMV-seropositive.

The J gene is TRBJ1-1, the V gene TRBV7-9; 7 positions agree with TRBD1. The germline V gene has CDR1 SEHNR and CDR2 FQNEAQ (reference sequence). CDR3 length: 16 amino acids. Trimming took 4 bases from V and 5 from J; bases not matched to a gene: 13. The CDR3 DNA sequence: TGTGCCAGCAGCTCCCCTGAGGGACAGCTTACGACTGAAGCTTTCTTT. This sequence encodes CASSSPEGQLTTEAFF.

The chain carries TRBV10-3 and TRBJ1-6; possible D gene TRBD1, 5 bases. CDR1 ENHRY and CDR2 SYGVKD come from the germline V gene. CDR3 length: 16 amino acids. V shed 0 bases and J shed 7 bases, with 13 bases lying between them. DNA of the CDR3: TGTGCCATCAGTGAGTCGACAGCCCGGGAGAATTCACCCCTCCACTTT. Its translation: CAISESTARENSPLHF.

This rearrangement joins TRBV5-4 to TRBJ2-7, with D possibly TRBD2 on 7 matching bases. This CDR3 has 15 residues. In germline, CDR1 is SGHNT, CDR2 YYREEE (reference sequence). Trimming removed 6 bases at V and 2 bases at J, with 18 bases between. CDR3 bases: TGTGCCAGCAATGGTGGGGCGGGGGCCACCTACGAGCAGTACTTC. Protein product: CASNGGAGATYEQYF.

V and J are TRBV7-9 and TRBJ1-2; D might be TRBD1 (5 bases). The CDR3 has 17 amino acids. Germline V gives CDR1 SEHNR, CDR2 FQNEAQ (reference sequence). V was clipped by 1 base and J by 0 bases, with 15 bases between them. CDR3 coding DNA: TGTGCCAGCAGCTTAGGTTTGCCGGGGGGGACTAACTATGGCTACACCTTC. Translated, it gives CASSLGLPGGTNYGYTF.

This CDR3 is CASSMGLMSQPQHF. The CDR3 nucleotides are TGTGCCAGTAGTATGGGACTAATGAGTCAGCCCCAGCATTTT. This chain uses TRBV19 with TRBJ1-5, with a tentative D call TRBD1 (5 bases). Germline V CDR1 and CDR2: LNHDA, SQIVND (reference sequence). Deletions cut 3 bases from V and 6 bases from J, with 12 bases between. The CDR3 consists of 14 residues.

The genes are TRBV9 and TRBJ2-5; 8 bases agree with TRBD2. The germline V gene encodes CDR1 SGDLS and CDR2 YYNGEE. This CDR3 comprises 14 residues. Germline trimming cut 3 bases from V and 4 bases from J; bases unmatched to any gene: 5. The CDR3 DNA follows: TGTGCCAGCAGCGGACTAGCGCCTGGAGAGACCCAGTACTTC. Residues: CASSGLAPGETQYF.

CDR3 residues: CASSQATYRGTDTQYF. CDR3 in DNA: TGTGCCAGCAGCCAAGCAACTTACAGAGGCACAGATACGCAGTATTTT. This sequence joins TRBV14 and TRBJ2-3; D is uncertain. Germline lookup yields CDR1 SGHDN and CDR2 FVKESK. V lost 1 base to trimming and J lost 1 base, with 12 bases between them. There are 16 residues in the CDR3.

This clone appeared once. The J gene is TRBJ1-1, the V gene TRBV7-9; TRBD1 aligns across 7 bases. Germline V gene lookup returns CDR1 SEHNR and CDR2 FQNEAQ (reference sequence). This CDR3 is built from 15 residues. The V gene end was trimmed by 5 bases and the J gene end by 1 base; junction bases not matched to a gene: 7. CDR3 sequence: CASSPTTGRNTEAFF. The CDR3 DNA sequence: TGTGCCAGCAGCCCCACGACAGGGAGGAACACTGAAGCTTTCTTT.

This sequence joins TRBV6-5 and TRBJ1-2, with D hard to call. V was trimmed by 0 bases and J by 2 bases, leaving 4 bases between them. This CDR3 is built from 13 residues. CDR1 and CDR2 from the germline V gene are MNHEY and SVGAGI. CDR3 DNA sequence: TGTGCCAGCAGTTACTCCGCGAACTATGGCTACACCTTC. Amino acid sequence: CASSYSANYGYTF.